The present TCR beta chain was sequenced within a study of blood T cell repertoires in COVID-19. CDR3 length equals 14 residues. Germline V gene lookup returns CDR1 SGHRS and CDR2 YFSETQ. The V gene lost 5 bases and the J gene lost 5 bases, with 14 bases spanning the gap. The age range of participants was 18 to 89 years, with residence in some 25 US areas. Assay used: immunoSEQ multiplex PCR; TCRdb lists only in-frame clones, some missing. This repertoire shows approximately 300,000 clones, about nine tenths found once; its top ten account for around 4%. Sequencing input: PBMCs or T cells enriched from blood (not recorded which). The clonotype originates from a man aged 25-40 years who had recovered from COVID-19. The chain joins TRBV5-1 to TRBJ2-1, with a tentative D call TRBD2 (6 bases). CDR3 loop: CASSRGGANNEQFF. CDR3 coding DNA: TGCGCCAGCAGTCGAGGCGGGGCCAACAATGAGCAGTTCTTC.